What follows are 14 T cell receptor beta chains derived from one specimen sequenced in a study of T cells in Graves' hyperthyroidism and ophthalmopathy. Amplification of TCR beta CDR3 regions used RNA as the template. When the TCR CDR3 underwent first-round RT-PCR, the HTBI primer set was used. MiXCR, applied by TCRdb to the multiplex PCR reads, yields one record per CDR3 protein. The table includes approximately 510,000 distinct CDR3 sequences, less than 25% detected once. Sequencing was carried out using blood. These receptors all stem from a man aged 18 to 29 with Graves' hyperthyroidism.

This clonotype was seen a handful of times. The chain joins TRBV3-1 to TRBJ2-5; the match to TRBD1 covers 10 bases. CDR3 size: 16 residues. CDR1 is LGHDT, CDR2 YNNKEL, per germline (reference sequence). V lost 0 bases to trimming and J lost 1 base; unmatched junction nucleotides: 2. The CDR3 coding sequence is TGTGCCAGCAGCCAAGAGACAGGGGGCCCCCAAGAGACCCAGTACTTC. It specifies CASSQETGGPQETQYF.

Many counts were recorded for this clonotype. This chain links TRBV12-3 or TRBV12-4 with TRBJ1-5; D remains ambiguous. V was trimmed by 7 bases and J by 4 bases, leaving 11 bases between them. The CDR3 sequence is 13 residues long. DNA of the CDR3: TGTGCCAGCACCTCTGGTCTAAATCAGCCCCAGCATTTT. Its translation is CASTSGLNQPQHF.

This clonotype was seen many times. Given a much more abundant clone one base away, this may be a read error. The CDR3 nucleotides read TGTACCAGCAGTGATTCGGGGGCCTACGAGCAGTACTTC. Its translation: CTSSDSGAYEQYF. This sequence joins TRBV6-1 and TRBJ2-7; possible D gene TRBD2, 6 bases. The CDR3 is 13 amino acids. Germline-derived CDR1 and CDR2 are MNHNS and SASEGT.

This clonotype was observed at least ten times. V is TRBV6-1 and J is TRBJ2-3; no clear D. Deletions cut 5 bases from V and 0 bases from J, with 15 bases between. Per the germline V gene, CDR1 is MNHNS and CDR2 is SASEGT. The CDR3 sequence is 16 residues long. CDR3 region: CASSRGRQPSTDTQYF. The CDR3 bases are TGTGCCAGCAGTAGAGGACGGCAGCCTAGCACAGATACGCAGTATTTT.

This clonotype showed up many times. The rearrangement links TRBV14 to TRBJ1-6; D gene ambiguous. The CDR3 is made up of 14 amino acids. The ends were cut back, 0 bases at V and 7 bases at J, with 7 bases in the middle. From germline, CDR1 is SGHDN and CDR2 FVKESK. The CDR3, as DNA: TGTGCCAGCAGCCAAGAAACAGCCAATTCACCCCTCCACTTT. Protein product: CASSQETANSPLHF.

This clonotype has more than one count but fewer than ten. This rearrangement joins TRBV5-1 to TRBJ2-5; tentatively, D is TRBD1 (6 bases). CDR3 size: 15 residues. Trimming stripped 2 bases from V and 5 bases from J, with 16 bases between. CDR1 SGHRS and CDR2 YFSETQ come from the germline V gene. The CDR3 spells CASSLPTGMLETQYF. CDR3 nucleotides: TGCGCCAGCAGCTTACCAACAGGGATGTTGGAGACCCAGTACTTC.

This chain links TRBV6-5 with TRBJ1-2; D is possibly TRBD1 (6 bases). Germline CDR1 and CDR2: MNHEY and SVGAGI. The CDR3 has 14 amino acids. The V end was cut by 6 bases, the J end by 7 bases, with 18 bases between. In DNA, the CDR3 is TGTGCCAGCAGGGCGACAGGTGGTCTTATTGGCTACACCTTC. It yields the protein CASRATGGLIGYTF.

This clonotype occurred a few times. CDR3 sequence reads: CASSERLAVETQYF. The CDR3 coding sequence is TGTGCCAGCAGTGAGAGACTAGCAGTCGAGACCCAGTACTTC. The V call is TRBV2, the J call TRBJ2-5, with TRBD2 matching 7 bases. J lost 5 bases, V lost 3 bases, and 6 bases had no gene match. This CDR3 comprises 14 residues. Germline CDR1 reads SNHLY; CDR2 reads FYNNEI.

The chain combines TRBV12-3 or TRBV12-4 with TRBJ1-1; D remains ambiguous. The CDR3 runs to 15 residues. Between the trimmed V and J ends, which lost 1 base and 5 bases, there was a span of 14 bases. DNA for the CDR3: TGTGCCAGCAGTTTAGGCGGACCTCGAAAGACTGAAGCTTTCTTT. This gives the protein CASSLGGPRKTEAFF.

The V gene is TRBV19, the J gene TRBJ1-5; D gene ambiguous. The CDR3 is made up of 17 amino acids. The V gene's germline CDR1 is LNHDA and CDR2 SQIVND (reference sequence). V was trimmed by 3 bases and J by 0 bases, leaving 15 bases between them. The CDR3 here is CASSMLPAGYSNQPQHF. CDR3 coding DNA: TGTGCCAGTAGTATGCTTCCGGCTGGTTATAGCAATCAGCCCCAGCATTTT.

The genes are TRBV3-1 and TRBJ2-2; D is possibly TRBD2 (5 bases). This CDR3 has 15 amino acids. Germline V gene lookup returns CDR1 LGHDT and CDR2 YNNKEL (reference sequence). V lost 1 base, J lost 6 bases, and 12 bases lay in between. CDR3: CASSQVFSGSGELFF. The CDR3, as DNA: TGTGCCAGCAGCCAAGTGTTTTCGGGGTCCGGGGAGCTGTTTTTT.

This clonotype was counted ten times or more. This rearrangement joins TRBV4-1 to TRBJ2-7, with unresolved D. This CDR3 region has 14 residues. The germline gives CDR1 MGHRA, CDR2 YSYEKL. Trimming shortened V by 2 bases and J by 1 base, and 9 bases separated the two germline ends. Written as DNA, the CDR3 is TGCGCCAGCAGCCAAAGGTTCCATTCCTACGAGCAGTACTTC. Its protein is CASSQRFHSYEQYF.

The chain recombines TRBV6-1 with TRBJ2-5; D perhaps matches TRBD1 (5 bases). V was clipped by 4 bases and J by 2 bases, with 14 bases between them. The CDR3 covers 15 residues. The germline gives CDR1 MNHNS, CDR2 SASEGT. CDR3 sequence reads: CASSVMAGNQETQYF. The CDR3 nucleotides are TGTGCCAGCAGTGTAATGGCAGGGAATCAAGAGACCCAGTACTTC.

At least ten counts were recorded for this clonotype. The V call is TRBV7-8, the J call TRBJ2-4; D is perhaps TRBD1 or TRBD2 (5 bases each). The CDR3 length is 14 residues. V lost 3 bases and J lost 0, with 6 bases in between. Germline CDR1 and CDR2: SGHVS and FQNEAQ. CDR3 sequence: CASSLGTAKNIQYF. Here the CDR3 DNA reads TGTGCCAGCAGCTTGGGGACAGCCAAAAACATTCAGTACTTC.